The 31 T cell receptor beta chains presented below share a single source sample, sequenced in a study of blood T cell repertoires in COVID-19. Assay used: immunoSEQ multiplex PCR; TCRdb lists only in-frame clones, some missing. The sample lists approximately 350,000 clones, around 89% occurring once. Sequencing input: PBMCs or T cells enriched from blood (not recorded which). The receptors stem from a man between 18 and 29 years old who had recovered from COVID-19.

V and J are TRBV27 and TRBJ1-6; unclear D gene. The germline V and J ends were trimmed by 2 bases and 3 bases, with 11 bases remaining between them. CDR1 and CDR2 (germline): MNHEY, SMNVEV (reference sequence). CDR3 length: 16 amino acids. The CDR3, as DNA: TGTGCCAGCAGTTTACGGGTCCGCAGCTATAATTCACCCCTCCACTTT. Encoded protein: CASSLRVRSYNSPLHF.

This chain uses TRBV10-3 with TRBJ1-6; TRBD1 aligns across 7 bases. Looked up from germline, CDR1 is ENHRY and CDR2 is SYGVKD. The trim removed 6 bases at V and 9 bases at J, leaving 5 bases unmatched. The CDR3 contains 13 residues. The CDR3 sequence is CAISPGQTSPLHF. The CDR3 DNA reads TGTGCCATCAGCCCGGGACAGACTTCACCCCTCCACTTT.

The gene calls are TRBV24-1 and TRBJ1-1, with 12 bases identical to TRBD1. V shed 7 bases, J shed 6 bases, and the junction held 2 bases outside the gene matches. This CDR3 contains 13 residues. Germline values: CDR1 KGHDR, CDR2 SFDVKD. The CDR3: CATRGQGAAEAFF. The CDR3, as DNA: TGTGCCACCAGGGGACAGGGGGCCGCTGAAGCTTTCTTT.

The chain links TRBV6-2 or TRBV6-3 to TRBJ1-2, with a possible D match to TRBD1 (6 bases). Trimming left V 4 bases short and J 8 bases short, with 14 bases between. This CDR3 is 13 amino acids long. The germline V gene has CDR1 MNHEY and CDR2 SVGEGT. CDR3 coding DNA: TGTGCCAGCAGTTCAGGACAGATAGGAGGCTACACCTTC. Protein: CASSSGQIGGYTF.

This chain connects TRBV24-1 to TRBJ2-2; 13 nucleotides agree with TRBD2. V lost 5 bases to trimming and J lost 3 bases; unmatched junction nucleotides: 8. CDR3 length equals 18 residues. Per the germline V gene, CDR1 is KGHDR and CDR2 is SFDVKD. The CDR3 sequence is CATSGTSGRAVDTGELFF. DNA of the CDR3: TGTGCCACCAGTGGTACTAGCGGGAGGGCCGTCGACACCGGGGAGCTGTTTTTT.

A single count supports this clone. The chain employs TRBV28 and TRBJ2-7; 7 positions match TRBD2. The CDR3 is 14 amino acids. CDR1 is MDHEN, CDR2 SYDVKM, per germline. V trimming: 2 bases; J trimming: 6 bases; junction bases outside the gene matches: 7. CDR3 bases: TGTGCCAGCAGTTTACCGGGAGGAGTAGGCGAGCAGTACTTC. Translated, it gives CASSLPGGVGEQYF.

The chain couples TRBV29-1 to TRBJ1-5; D not certain. CDR1 SQVTM and CDR2 ANQGSEA come from the germline V gene. The CDR3 length is 13 residues. V lost 2 bases and J lost 7, with 12 bases in between. CDR3 sequence reads: CSVETAGGQPQHF. The CDR3 DNA follows: TGCAGCGTTGAAACGGCAGGAGGACAGCCCCAGCATTTT.

The chain is built from TRBV11-1 and TRBJ1-1, with D perhaps matching TRBD1 (5 bases). The CDR3 extends over 14 amino acids. V was pared by 7 bases and J by 0 bases, with 12 bases between. The V gene's germline CDR1 is SGHAT and CDR2 FQDESV (reference sequence). The CDR3 sequence: CASTRQSMNTEAFF. CDR3 DNA sequence: TGTGCCAGCACCCGACAGTCCATGAACACTGAAGCTTTCTTT.

The genes are TRBV28 and TRBJ1-2; maybe TRBD1 (5 bases). The germline CDR1 and CDR2 sequences are MDHEN and SYDVKM. V was trimmed by 4 bases and J by 4 bases, leaving 10 bases between them. This CDR3 is 13 amino acids long. The CDR3: CASSSKQAYGYTF. CDR3 sequence (DNA): TGTGCCAGCAGTTCGAAACAGGCCTATGGCTACACCTTC.

The V and J genes are TRBV7-2 and TRBJ1-2; D is unresolved. The CDR3 is 11 residues long. CDR1 is SGHTA, CDR2 FQGNSA, per germline. V dropped 1 base and J dropped 13 bases, with 10 bases sitting between them. This CDR3 reads CASSLVTRVTF. CDR3 DNA: TGTGCCAGCAGCTTAGTTACCCGCGTCACCTTC.

The chain couples TRBV7-3 to TRBJ2-5; 8 bases match TRBD2. Trimming cost V 5 bases and J 2 bases; bases outside gene matches: 1. There are 13 residues in the CDR3. The germline V gene encodes CDR1 SGHTA and CDR2 FQGTGA. This CDR3 reads CASSIAGQETQYF. In DNA form, the CDR3 reads TGTGCCAGCAGCATAGCGGGGCAAGAGACCCAGTACTTC.

This chain uses TRBV28 with TRBJ1-1; tentatively, D is TRBD1 (5 bases). Germline V gene lookup returns CDR1 MDHEN and CDR2 SYDVKM. The CDR3 sequence is 14 residues long. Deletions cut 2 bases from V and 3 bases from J, with 10 bases between. The CDR3 spells CASSLQGGYTEAFF. In nucleotides, the CDR3 is TGTGCCAGCAGTTTACAGGGTGGGTACACTGAAGCTTTCTTT.

The rearrangement uses TRBV10-3 and TRBJ1-1, with no clear D. Per the germline V gene, CDR1 is ENHRY and CDR2 is SYGVKD. The CDR3 loop spans 13 amino acids. The V gene lost 5 bases and the J gene lost 1 base, with 8 bases spanning the gap. DNA of the CDR3: TGTGCCATCAGTAACACAAGGAACACTGAAGCTTTCTTT. It codes for CAISNTRNTEAFF.

The V gene is TRBV7-9, the J gene TRBJ2-7, with TRBD2 as a possible D gene (6 bases). Per germline, CDR1 SEHNR and CDR2 FQNEAQ (reference sequence). Deletions cut 1 base from V and 3 bases from J, with 16 bases between. The CDR3 loop spans 16 amino acids. In DNA form, the CDR3 reads TGTGCCAGCAGCTTAGAGCCGGGGGATTTCCACTACGAGCAGTACTTC. Translated, it gives CASSLEPGDFHYEQYF.

This rearrangement joins TRBV19 to TRBJ2-5; 10 bases are shared with TRBD2. The germline V gene has CDR1 LNHDA and CDR2 SQIVND (reference sequence). The CDR3 length is 16 residues. Trimming took 7 bases from V and 4 from J; bases not matched to a gene: 12. CDR3 DNA: TGTGCCAGTACACAGCGGGGGGGATCCAGGGGAGAGACCCAGTACTTC. Its translation is CASTQRGGSRGETQYF.

The chain is built from TRBV19 and TRBJ1-1; 8 positions match TRBD1. CDR1 and CDR2 from the germline V gene are LNHDA and SQIVND (reference sequence). V trimming: 7 bases; J trimming: 2 bases; junction bases outside the gene matches: 12. The CDR3 length is 16 residues. The CDR3 coding sequence is TGTGCCAGTACCTCTCGGACAGGGAGCTCCAACACTGAAGCTTTCTTT. It translates to CASTSRTGSSNTEAFF. The whole variable domain, remainder taken from reference TRBV19 and TRBJ1-1, is DGGITQSPKYLFRKEGQNVTLSCEQNLNHDAMYWYRQDPGQGLRLIYYSQIVNDFQKGDIAEGYSVSREKKESFPLTVTSAQKNPTAFYLCASTSRTGSSNTEAFFGQGTRLTVV.

The chain uses TRBV6-5 and TRBJ1-2; no clear D. Germline V gene data show CDR1 as MNHEY and CDR2 as SVGAGI. This CDR3 spans 14 amino acids. Trimming removed 0 bases from V and 8 bases from J, with 13 bases in between. CDR3 loop: CASSYSPPIAGYTF. The CDR3 coding sequence is TGTGCCAGCAGTTACTCACCACCGATAGCCGGCTACACCTTC.

This chain connects TRBV5-5 to TRBJ1-3, with D perhaps TRBD1 (6 bases). Germline V CDR1 and CDR2: SGHKS, YYEKEE (reference sequence). The CDR3 has 14 amino acids. Between the trimmed V and J ends, which lost 3 bases and 4 bases, there was a span of 11 bases. The chain's CDR3 is CASSSGVRGNTIYF. The CDR3 region has the DNA TGTGCCAGCAGCTCAGGGGTAAGGGGAAACACCATATATTTT.

V and J are TRBV6-1 and TRBJ2-7; 10 bases are a match to TRBD2. The CDR3 is made up of 16 amino acids. Germline V lookup: CDR1 MNHNS, CDR2 SASEGT. J gave up 1 base and V 4 bases, and 7 bases lay outside the gene matches. CDR3 residues: CASSGTPGLASYEQYF. The CDR3 nucleotides are TGTGCCAGCAGTGGGACGCCGGGACTAGCGTCCTACGAGCAGTACTTC.

This chain links TRBV11-2 with TRBJ2-1; 11 bases agree with TRBD2. CDR1 and CDR2 (germline): SGHAT, FQNNGV. This CDR3 has 16 amino acids. The V segment lost 1 base and the J segment 7 bases; nucleotides outside the gene matches: 6. CDR3 loop: CASSLVATSGSNEQFF. The CDR3 DNA sequence: TGTGCCAGCAGCTTAGTCGCAACTAGCGGGAGTAATGAGCAGTTCTTC.

This clone turned up a few times. The chain is built from TRBV5-5 and TRBJ2-1; D not certain. The ends were cut back, 1 base at V and 8 bases at J, with 4 bases in the middle. The CDR3 sequence is 11 residues long. The germline V gene encodes CDR1 SGHKS and CDR2 YYEKEE (reference sequence). DNA for the CDR3: TGTGCCAGCAGCTTGTTCGATGAGCAGTTCTTC. Residues: CASSLFDEQFF.

The rearrangement links TRBV2 to TRBJ2-1; D is possibly TRBD2 (5 bases). This CDR3 comprises 13 residues. Trimming removed 9 bases at V and 7 bases at J, with 16 bases between. Germline V gene lookup returns CDR1 SNHLY and CDR2 FYNNEI. The CDR3, as DNA: TGTGCCAGTTCCCGGGAATTTCGGAATGAGCAGTTCTTC. Encoded protein: CASSREFRNEQFF.

V gene TRBV3-1 (or the pseudogene TRBV3-2) combines with J gene TRBJ2-1; possible D gene TRBD1, 7 bases. The CDR3 is 14 amino acids. In germline, CDR1 is LGHDT, CDR2 YNNKEL (reference sequence). V lost 1 base to trimming and J lost 9 bases, with 13 bases between them. The CDR3 spells CASSQVAGGGEQFF. In nucleotides, the CDR3 is TGTGCCAGCAGCCAAGTGGCAGGGGGAGGTGAGCAGTTCTTC.

The chain couples TRBV7-9 to TRBJ1-4; D remains unclear. Germline CDR1 and CDR2: SEHNR and FQNEAQ (reference sequence). This CDR3 has 15 residues. V gave up 1 base and J gave up 6 bases, with 12 bases separating them. In DNA, the CDR3 is TGTGCCAGCAGCTTAGGAGCCGTCCGCTATGAAAAACTGTTTTTT. Translation: CASSLGAVRYEKLFF.

The count of this clone is one. This sequence joins TRBV6-5 and TRBJ1-2, with D possibly matching TRBD1 (5 bases). Germline loops: CDR1 MNHEY, CDR2 SVGAGI. Trimming took off 10 bases at V and 8 bases at J, with 17 bases between the two ends. The CDR3 spans 12 residues. The CDR3 DNA sequence: TGTGCCACCCTTAACAGGTTCGGCGGCTACACCTTC. Its protein product is CATLNRFGGYTF.

The rearrangement joins TRBV2 to TRBJ2-1; perhaps TRBD1 as D (6 bases). The CDR3 covers 22 residues. V was clipped by 5 bases and J by 2 bases, with 34 bases between them. Germline V gives CDR1 SNHLY, CDR2 FYNNEI. The CDR3 region is CASSLGYGQTTWMDRPYNEQFF. CDR3 DNA: TGTGCCAGCAGTTTGGGTTATGGACAGACCACATGGATGGACAGACCCTACAATGAGCAGTTCTTC.

The V and J genes are TRBV18 and TRBJ1-6; D uncertain. Trimming stripped 3 bases from V and 9 bases from J, with 9 bases between. CDR1 is KGHSH, CDR2 LQKENI, per germline. The CDR3 is 13 amino acids. The CDR3 coding sequence is TGTGCCAGCTCACCGGCTTCGCTTTCACCCCTCCACTTT. This codes for CASSPASLSPLHF.

This sequence joins TRBV5-6 and TRBJ2-1; TRBD2 matches at 10 bases. CDR1 is SGHDT and CDR2 is YYEEEE in the germline V gene. The CDR3 covers 19 residues. V gave up 4 bases and J gave up 5 bases; unmatched junction bases: 18. The CDR3 loop is CASSPVWGAGLAENNEQFF. DNA for the CDR3: TGTGCCAGCAGCCCCGTTTGGGGGGCCGGACTAGCGGAAAACAATGAGCAGTTCTTC.

In its sample, this clone was seen a few times. Written as DNA, the CDR3 is TGTGCCAGCAGCCTAGCGGGGGCTTTGAACACTGAAGCTTTCTTT. Its translation is CASSLAGALNTEAFF. V is TRBV14 and J is TRBJ1-1, with a tentative D call TRBD1 (6 bases). CDR1 is SGHDN and CDR2 is FVKESK in the germline V gene. Trimming left V 4 bases short and J 0 bases short, with 12 bases between. CDR3 size: 15 residues.

This rearrangement joins TRBV5-1 to TRBJ2-3; D may be TRBD2 (6 bases). This CDR3 region has 14 residues. V was clipped by 0 bases and J by 2 bases, with 7 bases between them. CDR1 and CDR2 (germline): SGHRS, YFSETQ. CDR3 nucleotides: TGCGCCAGCAGCTTGGGGGACTTCACAGATACGCAGTATTTT. This encodes CASSLGDFTDTQYF. The full variable domain, in which reference TRBV5-1 and TRBJ2-3 provide the parts outside the CDR3, is KAGVTQTPRYLIKTRGQQVTLSCSPISGHRSVSWYQQTPGQGLQFLFEYFSETQRNKGNFPGRFSGRQFSNSRSEMNVSTLELGDSALYLCASSLGDFTDTQYFGPGTRLTVL.

This clone was counted once. The rearrangement joins TRBV7-8 to TRBJ1-5; D might be TRBD1 (6 bases). Germline lookup yields CDR1 SGHVS and CDR2 FQNEAQ. Trimming stripped 6 bases from V and 3 bases from J, with 12 bases between. The CDR3 is 14 amino acids. CDR3 amino acids: CASSRQGYNQPQHF. DNA for the CDR3: TGTGCCAGCAGTCGTCAGGGGTACAATCAGCCCCAGCATTTT.